A selection of T cell receptor beta chains follows, all from one sample in a study of cytomegalovirus exposure and HLA in healthy donors. The method was immunoSEQ multiplex PCR; TCRdb's version includes in-frame clones alone and lacks a portion of them. The sample includes about 130,000 clones, just under 90% of them seen just once. The sequencing sample was made of PBMCs. All receptors derive from a man aged 30 to 45 in good health and CMV-seronegative. Both conserved end residues are part of each CDR3. D genes are given only for firm matches. The size field is filled for only some rows; it gives once, few, many or a size class.

d_call | cdr3_length | j_call | clone_size | v_call | cdr3_nt | cdr3_aa
. | 14 | TRBJ1-2 | . | TRBV29-1 | TGCAGCGTTGAACGTGGAGGCTCCTTCTATGGCTACACCTTC | CSVERGGSFYGYTF
. | 13 | TRBJ1-2 | . | TRBV5-6 | TGTGCCAGCAGCTTGGAGGGGTTCGATGGCTACACCTTC | CASSLEGFDGYTF
TRBD1 | 15 | TRBJ2-7 | . | TRBV27 | TGTGCCAGCAGTTTACGAGGGGGCGGAATGTACGAGCAGTACTTC | CASSLRGGGMYEQYF
. | 13 | TRBJ2-7 | once | TRBV5-1 | TGCGCCAGCAGCTTGGTAGGAGACTACGAGCAGTACTTC | CASSLVGDYEQYF
. | 13 | TRBJ1-5 | . | TRBV28 | TGTGCCACCTACTCCCTGCGGAATCAGCCCCAGCATTTT | CATYSLRNQPQHF
. | 15 | TRBJ2-3 | . | TRBV7-9 | TGTGCCAGCAGCCCCGGGGCGGGGGCCGGAGATACGCAGTATTTT | CASSPGAGAGDTQYF
TRBD2 | 14 | TRBJ2-4 | . | TRBV5-4 | TGTGCCAGCAGCCCCCAGCGGGGAGGAAACATTCAGTACTTC | CASSPQRGGNIQYF
. | 14 | TRBJ1-6 | . | TRBV27 | TGTGCCAGCAGTCTAGGGGGTGATAATTCACCCCTCCACTTT | CASSLGGDNSPLHF
. | 14 | TRBJ1-1 | . | TRBV9 | TGTGCCAGCAGCGTAGGATCAGGGAACACTGAAGCTTTCTTT | CASSVGSGNTEAFF
. | 14 | TRBJ1-2 | few | TRBV5-4 | TGTGCCAGCAGCTTGGGACTTGGGAACTATGGCTACACCTTC | CASSLGLGNYGYTF
. | 14 | TRBJ2-1 | . | TRBV11-2 | TGTGCCAGCAGCCGAGTGGCTAGCCCGGATGAGCAGTTCTTC | CASSRVASPDEQFF
. | 13 | TRBJ2-5 | . | TRBV19 | TGTGCCAGTAGTTGGCAGGGCCAAGAGACCCAGTACTTC | CASSWQGQETQYF
. | 12 | TRBJ1-2 | . | TRBV6-5 | TGTGCCAGCAAGGAGATTAACTATGGCTACACCTTC | CASKEINYGYTF
TRBD1 | 15 | TRBJ2-1 | . | TRBV4-1 | TGCGCCAGCAGCCAGGCCGGGACAGATAACAATGAGCAGTTCTTC | CASSQAGTDNNEQFF
. | 14 | TRBJ1-1 | . | TRBV4-1 | TGCGCCAGCAGCCCCCACCGGGGGGGCTCTGAAGCTTTCTTT | CASSPHRGGSEAFF
TRBD1 | 14 | TRBJ2-7 | . | TRBV5-4 | TGTGCCAGCAGCCCGACAGGGAGTTCCTACGAGCAGTACTTC | CASSPTGSSYEQYF
TRBD1 | 14 | TRBJ1-3 | . | TRBV13 | TGTGCCAGCAGCCCCAGGGGGCCAGGAAACACCATATATTTT | CASSPRGPGNTIYF
TRBD1 | 13 | TRBJ1-2 | . | TRBV15 | TGTGCCACCAGCAGAAGGGACAGGGACGGCTACACCTTC | CATSRRDRDGYTF
TRBD1 | 15 | TRBJ2-5 | . | TRBV7-6 | TGTGCCAGCAGCTTCCGGGACAGGGGGGAAGAGACCCAGTACTTC | CASSFRDRGEETQYF
TRBD1 | 14 | TRBJ2-1 | . | TRBV6-5 | TGTGCCAGCAGCTCCGGGACAGCTAACAATGAGCAGTTCTTC | CASSSGTANNEQFF
TRBD2 | 15 | TRBJ2-1 | . | TRBV6-5 | TGTGCCAGCAGTTACCAAGCGGGGGGGCGGAATGAGCAGTTCTTC | CASSYQAGGRNEQFF
. | 17 | TRBJ1-1 | once | TRBV2 | TGTGCCAGCAGTGAAAAACCGGGACAAAGGGAAGGCACTGAAGCTTTCTTT | CASSEKPGQREGTEAFF
TRBD1 | 15 | TRBJ2-2 | . | TRBV11-3 | TGTGCCAGCAGCTTCGGACAGGGAAGCACCGGGGAGCTGTTTTTT | CASSFGQGSTGELFF
TRBD1 | 17 | TRBJ1-5 | . | TRBV5-6 | TGTGCCAGCAGCTTGCTAGTCGGACAGGGGGCAAATCAGCCCCAGCATTTT | CASSLLVGQGANQPQHF
. | 13 | TRBJ1-2 | . | TRBV28 | TGTGCCAGCAGCCCCGGCGGCAACTATGGCTACACCTTC | CASSPGGNYGYTF
. | 15 | TRBJ2-3 | . | TRBV9 | TGTGCCAGCAGTTTAAACGGGGGAGTCACAGATACGCAGTATTTT | CASSLNGGVTDTQYF
TRBD1 | 16 | TRBJ1-5 | . | TRBV19 | TGTGCCAGTAGTATGGGGCAGGGCAGGGGGTATCAGCCCCAGCATTTT | CASSMGQGRGYQPQHF
. | 14 | TRBJ2-5 | . | TRBV28 | TGTGCCAGCAGTTTAGTGGGGCGCGGAAAGACCCAGTACTTC | CASSLVGRGKTQYF
. | 15 | TRBJ1-6 | few | TRBV9 | TGTGCCAGCAGCCCTCGTAGCATGGGTAATTCACCCCTCCACTTT | CASSPRSMGNSPLHF
TRBD1 | 15 | TRBJ2-1 | . | TRBV6-5 | TGTGCCAGCAGTACCGACAGGGGACTTGGGAATGAGCAGTTCTTC | CASSTDRGLGNEQFF
. | 13 | TRBJ1-1 | . | TRBV19 | TGTGCCAGTTGCACAGGACGGAACACTGAAGCTTTCTTT | CASCTGRNTEAFF
. | 12 | TRBJ1-2 | . | TRBV7-2 | TGTGCCAGCAGCTTAGTTCCAGGGGGCTACACCTTC | CASSLVPGGYTF
. | 15 | TRBJ2-2 | . | TRBV2 | TGTGCCAGCAGTGGAAACAGGGGAGGCACCGGGGAGCTGTTTTTT | CASSGNRGGTGELFF
. | 12 | TRBJ2-2 | . | TRBV9 | TGTGCCAGCAGCCCCTACACCGGGGAGCTGTTTTTT | CASSPYTGELFF
. | 13 | TRBJ1-2 | . | TRBV27 | TGTGCCAGCAGACGCCGGGGAGACTCAACGTCAACCTTC | CASRRRGDSTSTF
. | 14 | TRBJ2-5 | once | TRBV18 | TGTGCCAGCTCTAGAGGACAGCTGAAAGAGACCCAGTACTTC | CASSRGQLKETQYF
. | 14 | TRBJ2-7 | few | TRBV5-5 | TGTGCCAGCGTTGACAAGGCCAGCTCCTACGAGCAGTACTTC | CASVDKASSYEQYF
TRBD1 | 13 | TRBJ1-5 | . | TRBV10-3 | TGTGCCATGTCGGGACAGATCAATCAGCCCCAGCATTTT | CAMSGQINQPQHF
. | 12 | TRBJ1-1 | . | TRBV9 | TGTGCCAGCAGCGGGATCGGGGGAGAGGCTTTCTTT | CASSGIGGEAFF
. | 16 | TRBJ1-2 | . | TRBV11-2 | TGTGCCAGCAACCCAGTGGAGGGACCCGATAACTATGGCTACACCTTC | CASNPVEGPDNYGYTF
. | 13 | TRBJ2-3 | . | TRBV5-1 | TGCGCCAGCAGCTTGCCGGGCACAGATACGCAGTATTTT | CASSLPGTDTQYF
TRBD1 | 15 | TRBJ1-6 | . | TRBV19 | TGTGCCAGTAGTATAGAACGGACAGGGGGCTCACCCCTCCACTTT | CASSIERTGGSPLHF